These 23 T cell receptor beta chains came from one sample sequenced in a study of CD4 and CD8 cells across lung adenocarcinoma regions. TCRdb re-called the PCR reads with MiXCR, one entry per CDR3 protein. The sample includes some 20,000 distinct CDR3 sequences, roughly half of them seen just once. The sample comprised CD8+ T cells from the center of a lung tumor. Every receptor here comes from a female donor with lung adenocarcinoma. The CD4 and CD8 labels of this study may be unreliable.

The V gene is TRBV12-3 or TRBV12-4, the J gene TRBJ2-6; TRBD2 matches 9 bases. Trimming took 2 bases from V and 0 from J; bases not matched to a gene: 14. This CDR3 is 21 amino acids long. CDR3 DNA sequence: TGTGCCAGCAGTTTATTGGTAGGAGCGGGAGGTCTCAGCTCTGGGGCCAACGTCCTGACTTTC. This gives the protein CASSLLVGAGGLSSGANVLTF.

In this sample, this clonotype turned up once. The junction departs from germline at one end; a sequencing error may be responsible. The rearrangement links TRBV27 to TRBJ2-3; D is perhaps TRBD1 or TRBD2 (5 bases each). Looked up from germline, CDR1 is MNHEY and CDR2 is SMNVEV (reference sequence). This CDR3 comprises 16 residues. In nucleotides, the CDR3 is TGTGCCAGCAGCTCTCTCGGGGCTGTCAGCACTGATAAGCAGTATTTT. Its translation: CASSSLGAVSTDKQYF.

The chain is built from TRBV24-1 and TRBJ2-5, with a tentative D call TRBD1 (6 bases). CDR3 length: 13 amino acids. V lost 4 bases, J lost 4 bases, and 9 bases lay in between. CDR1 is KGHDR, CDR2 SFDVKD, per germline. The CDR3 DNA is TGTGCCACCAGTGAACAGGGTAGAGAGACCCAGTACTTC. It is translated as CATSEQGRETQYF.

This clonotype was seen only a few times. The chain joins TRBV27 to TRBJ2-1; 9 nucleotides align to TRBD2. Near its end, the DNA agrees better with TRBJ2-7, so the J call may be wrong. Germline CDR1 reads MNHEY; CDR2 reads SMNVEV (reference sequence). The CDR3 extends over 15 amino acids. The CDR3 loop is CASSKLASGTYEQYF. The CDR3 region has the DNA TGTGCCAGCAGTAAATTGGCTAGCGGGACCTACGAGCAGTACTTC.

The chain employs TRBV27 and TRBJ2-3; weak D call: TRBD2 (5 bases). Trimming cost V 6 bases and J 0 bases, with 10 bases left between them. Germline CDR1 is MNHEY and CDR2 is SMNVEV (reference sequence). The CDR3 is 14 amino acids. The CDR3 region is CASSSGSSTDTQYF. The CDR3 DNA sequence: TGTGCCAGCAGCTCGGGGTCTAGCACAGATACGCAGTATTTT.

CDR3 in DNA: TGTGCCAGCGCCCAGGGGGTCACTGAAGCTTTCTTT. It specifies CASAQGVTEAFF. The chain is built from TRBV6-1 and TRBJ1-1; 7 bases map to TRBD1. V gave up 8 bases and J gave up 4 bases; unmatched junction bases: 4. The CDR3 extends over 12 amino acids. Germline lookup yields CDR1 MNHNS and CDR2 SASEGT.

This clonotype was picked up one time. The junction differs from germline at one of its ends, possibly a read error. The chain carries TRBV6-1 and TRBJ2-3; 8 positions agree with TRBD1. Germline-derived CDR1 and CDR2 are MNHNS and SASEGT. This CDR3 contains 16 residues. The CDR3, as DNA: TGTGCCAGCAGTGGAGACAGGGGACGGGCCACAGATACCCAGTATTTT. It encodes CASSGDRGRATDTQYF.

This clonotype was recorded once. A junction boundary mismatches the germline segment, possibly from a read error. The rearrangement uses TRBV27 and TRBJ2-5, with D possibly called TRBD1 or TRBD2 (5 bases each). The CDR3 runs to 16 residues. CDR1 is MNHEY, CDR2 SMNVEV, per germline (reference sequence). CDR3 loop: CVCSGAGAGYTETQYF. The DNA of the CDR3 is TGTGTCTGTAGTGGAGCCGGGGCAGGGTACACAGAGACCCAGTATTTC.

This clonotype was detected many times. The J gene is TRBJ2-1, the V gene TRBV14; 12 nucleotides align to TRBD2. The junction had 2 bases not matched to a gene; V was cut back by 3 bases and J by 5 bases. This CDR3 is 15 amino acids long. The germline CDR1 and CDR2 sequences are SGHDN and FVKESK. The DNA for the CDR3 is TGTGCCAGCAGCCAGAGACTAGCGGGGGACAATGAGCAGTTCTTC. It yields the protein CASSQRLAGDNEQFF.

The rearrangement uses TRBV27 and TRBJ2-7; 12 bases are shared with TRBD2. Germline lookup yields CDR1 MNHEY and CDR2 SMNVEV (reference sequence). The length of the CDR3 is 13 residues. V lost 6 bases and J lost 6; bases outside the gene matches: 3. The CDR3 coding sequence is TGTGCCAGCAGGACTAGCGGGAGTCGCGAGCAGTACTTC. This gives the protein CASRTSGSREQYF.

This clonotype was observed once. A read error may be the cause here, since a much bigger clone is one base away. The chain joins TRBV6-2 or TRBV6-3 to TRBJ2-1, with a possible D match to TRBD2 (6 bases). V lost 10 bases and J lost 5, with 24 bases in between. Germline lookup yields CDR1 MNHEY and CDR2 SVGEGT. The CDR3 contains 16 residues. This CDR3 reads CATSRWPGTQNNEQFF. CDR3 DNA: TGTGCCACTTCGAGATGGCCAGGGACTCAGAACAATGAGCAGTTCTTC.

This chain connects TRBV15 to TRBJ2-3; 9 positions agree with TRBD1. The trim removed 3 bases at V and 4 bases at J, leaving 8 bases unmatched. The germline V gene encodes CDR1 LNHNV and CDR2 YYDKDF (reference sequence). This CDR3 comprises 16 residues. DNA of the CDR3: TGTGCCACCAGCAGCTACGGGACAGGGAGTCCAGATACGCAGTATTTT. Protein sequence: CATSSYGTGSPDTQYF.

The CDR3 DNA reads TGTGCCATCAGTGCAGGGATGGGCAATCAGCCCCAGCATTTT. As protein: CAISAGMGNQPQHF. The chain employs TRBV10-3 and TRBJ1-5, with D perhaps matching TRBD1 (5 bases). V dropped 4 bases and J dropped 2 bases, with 9 bases sitting between them. Germline CDR1 reads ENHRY; CDR2 reads SYGVKD. The CDR3 spans 14 residues.

This clonotype was seen more than once but under ten times. A much larger clone lies a single base off, so this may be a read error. As DNA, the CDR3 is TGTGCCAGCAGTTATCAAGAGACCCAGTTCTTC. It yields the protein CASSYQETQFF. The rearrangement uses TRBV6-5 and TRBJ2-1, with D unclear. Trimming removed 3 bases from V and 13 bases from J, with 10 bases in between. The CDR3 totals 11 residues. Germline lookup yields CDR1 MNHEY and CDR2 SVGAGI.

This chain connects TRBV25-1 to TRBJ1-2, with 9 positions matching TRBD1. The germline gives CDR1 MGHDK, CDR2 SYGVNS. J was trimmed by 7 bases and V by 5 bases; bases with no gene match: 11. CDR3 length equals 15 residues. The CDR3 region has the DNA TGTGCCAGCAGTCGCGCCGGCGGGGACAGGGTTGGCTACACCTTC. Amino acids: CASSRAGGDRVGYTF.

The chain combines TRBV14 with TRBJ2-1, with D possibly being TRBD1 or TRBD2 (5 bases each). There are 15 residues in the CDR3. Germline lookup yields CDR1 SGHDN and CDR2 FVKESK. V was cut by 5 bases and J by 7 bases, with 18 bases left in between. The CDR3 is CASSGAGGLRNEQFF. As DNA, the CDR3 is TGTGCCAGCAGCGGGGCCGGAGGTCTTCGGAATGAGCAGTTCTTC.

This clonotype was picked up a small number of times. CDR3 nucleotides: TGCGCCAGCAGTGAGTCGAATAGGACAGGGGGCTGGACTGAAGCTTTCTTT. Protein product: CASSESNRTGGWTEAFF. V gene TRBV10-1 combines with J gene TRBJ1-1; 11 positions match TRBD1. CDR3 length: 17 amino acids. With V trimmed by 0 bases and J by 5 bases, 8 bases remained unmatched. Germline CDR1 WNHNN, CDR2 SYGVQD (reference sequence).

This clonotype has a handful of counts. The chain is built from TRBV30 and TRBJ2-2, with TRBD2 matching over 12 bases. The CDR3 length is 15 residues. Germline CDR1 and CDR2: GTSNPN and SVGIG (reference sequence). The CDR3: CARDPSGRATGELFF. The CDR3 bases are TGTGCTAGGGACCCTAGCGGGAGGGCCACCGGGGAGCTGTTTTTT.

This clonotype was seen a handful of times. This chain joins TRBV6-5 and TRBJ2-1, with D perhaps matching TRBD2 (5 bases). The CDR3 consists of 13 residues. Germline assignment: CDR1 MNHEY and CDR2 SVGAGI. The V and J ends lost 7 bases and 4 bases respectively, with 11 bases between them. In DNA, the CDR3 is TGTGCCAGCACTTGGGAGTATTACAATGAGCAGTTCTTC. Translation gives CASTWEYYNEQFF.

This clonotype was recorded a few times. This chain uses TRBV6-1 with TRBJ2-1; D not resolved. Gene TRBJ2-5 matches the end of the DNA better, so the J call may be wrong. CDR3 length: 14 residues. Germline V lookup: CDR1 MNHNS, CDR2 SASEGT. CDR3 sequence: CASSDWRIQETQYF. The CDR3 DNA is TGTGCCAGCAGTGATTGGCGGATCCAAGAGACCCAGTACTTC.

This clonotype was observed once. The V gene is TRBV10-3, the J gene TRBJ2-1; possibly TRBD2 for D (5 bases). V dropped 3 bases and J dropped 9 bases, with 18 bases sitting between them. CDR1 is ENHRY, CDR2 SYGVKD, per germline. The CDR3 has 15 amino acids. CDR3: CAISDPPATSGEQFF. CDR3 in DNA: TGTGCCATCAGTGATCCCCCCGCAACTAGTGGTGAGCAGTTCTTC.

This clonotype was picked up many times. The rearrangement uses TRBV12-3 or TRBV12-4 and TRBJ1-1; D call uncertain. V gave up 3 bases and J gave up 3 bases, with 5 bases separating them. The CDR3 covers 12 residues. CDR3: CASSFGYTEAFF. As DNA, the CDR3 is TGTGCCAGCAGTTTCGGGTACACTGAAGCTTTCTTT.

There are a few counts of this clonotype. This rearrangement joins TRBV12-3 or TRBV12-4 to TRBJ2-3; perhaps TRBD2 as D (5 bases). Trimming removed 2 bases at V and 1 base at J, with 7 bases between. The CDR3 is 14 residues long. The CDR3 region has the DNA TGTGCCAGCAGTTTACGAGGGCGCACAGATACGCAGTATTTT. This codes for CASSLRGRTDTQYF.